This T cell receptor beta chain is from a study of identical twins. TCRdb re-called the 5' RACE reads through MiXCR, storing one row per CDR3 protein. Among approximately 1.8 million distinct CDR3 sequences listed, less than 35% were seen once. Healthy Caucasians were all of the donors. The CDR3 loop spans 12 amino acids. Per the germline V gene, CDR1 is SNHLY and CDR2 is FYNNEI. The V end was cut by 10 bases, the J end by 0 bases, with 6 bases between. This receptor was obtained from a newborn girl in good health. The sequencing sample was made of cord blood. The chain combines TRBV2 with TRBJ2-2; D is unclear. CDR3 amino acids: CATLANTGELFF. The DNA for the CDR3 is TGTGCCACCCTAGCGAACACCGGGGAGCTGTTTTTT.